This TCR beta chain derives from a study of human T cells and chemical hapten exposure. Study information: The sensitizer, 2% DPC, was used on roughly 2 cm by roughly 2 cm of upper inner arm skin.

The time point is: patch test 3, about 24 weeks after DPC sensitization. Treatment noted: therapeutic diphenylcyclopropenone sensitization with weekly scalp DPC. Trimming cost V 4 bases and J 1 base, with 17 bases left between them. The CDR3 is 16 amino acids. Germline V lookup: CDR1 MGHRA, CDR2 YSYEKL. TCRdb redid the calling of the RACE reads with MiXCR, one entry per CDR3 protein. Here the sample spans about 160,000 distinct CDR3 sequences, roughly 26% being singletons. The rearrangement joins TRBV4-1 to TRBJ2-7; the D is unclear. The source was whole blood, collected in connection with sensitization to the hapten diphenylcyclopropenone (DPC). The clonotype originates from a woman aged 18 to 35 with alopecia areata. Some clones in this sample may be carry-over from other donors' samples. CDR3 sequence: CASSPLAMSESYEQYF. In DNA, the CDR3 is TGCGCCAGCAGCCCCTTAGCCATGTCGGAATCCTACGAGCAGTACTTC.